This T cell receptor beta chain emerged from a study of shared clonotypes between healthy human individuals. Points from the study as a whole: The naive CD4 repertoires of several donors were compared, and approximately 4.7% of clonotypes were shared. Since donors were few, the genetic and exposure-history diversity represented was limited.

About this clone: The antigen is unknown. Other DNA sequences in the sample encode the same CDR3.

The CDR3 spans 15 residues. Germline V gene sequence: CDR1 KGHSH, CDR2 LQKENI. V shed 5 bases, J shed 4 bases, and the junction held 9 bases outside the gene matches. The table came from immunoSEQ multiplex PCR; TCRdb's copy has only in-frame clones and leaves some out. The data show 2.5 million or so clones, 85% to 95% seen once. The source material was naive CD4+ T cells sorted from blood. Subset meaning: CD45RA+ positively selected. The chain is built from TRBV18 and TRBJ2-5, with 8 positions matching TRBD1. The sequence was collected from a man aged 18 to 30 in good health. CDR3 residues: CASSSGTGGRETQYF. CDR3 bases: TGTGCCAGCTCATCTGGGACAGGAGGCAGAGAGACCCAGTACTTC.